The source of this T cell receptor beta chain is a study of shared clonotypes between healthy human individuals. The wider study: Per donor, three plates held CD4 naive cells, three held CD4 memory, two held CD8 naive and one held CD8 memory.

Study-wide findings and caveats: Naive subsets, compared against memory subsets, generally had larger estimated richness values. Represented genetic and exposure-history diversity was restricted by having few donors.

Terminally differentiated effector memory CD45RA+ cells were excluded by CCR7 positive selection of CD45RO-negative cells. Some clones are missing from TCRdb's copy, which holds only in-frame ones; the method was immunoSEQ multiplex PCR. The data show 1.5 million to 2.5 million clones, approximately 94% seen once. Regarding this clone: Its target is not known.

Germline values: CDR1 SEHNR, CDR2 FQNEAQ (reference sequence). The CDR3 totals 15 residues. V lost 2 bases and J lost 5; bases outside the gene matches: 6. What was sequenced was naive CD8+ T cells sorted from blood. The rearrangement joins TRBV7-9 to TRBJ2-5; 9 nucleotides agree with TRBD2. This clonotype was sampled from a man aged 18 to 29 in good health. The CDR3: CASSLWREGRETQYF. In DNA, the CDR3 is TGTGCCAGCAGCTTATGGCGGGAGGGCCGGGAGACCCAGTACTTC.